The TCR beta chain described here comes from a study of cytomegalovirus exposure and HLA in healthy donors (dated by TCRdb to 2017 to 2019). In the study overall: In an earlier analysis of some 610 of the donors, under 300 Gb of sequence data and 100 million or so unique TCR beta sequences from some 170 million T cells were reported. Rather than using new phenotypic data, the later analysis identified candidate immune exposures from TCR beta sequences and from how often those sequences occurred across donors. Alongside the repertoire data, information on donor age, sex, ethnicity and CMV serostatus was compiled. Typing coverage varied by locus: about 620-630 donors for A, B, C, DRB1 and DQB1; more than 500 for DQA1; around 570 for DPA1; about 450 for DPB1. Using immunosequencing, the study profiled T cell repertoires from fewer than 700 subjects and related those repertoires to cytomegalovirus serostatus. High-throughput TCR immunosequencing, statistical association of individual TCRs with disease status, and machine learning were combined to predict cytomegalovirus infection status. Among around 400 genotyped donors of the cohort, an average of approximately 240,000 unique TCR beta nucleotide sequences was sequenced per donor, of which approximately 19% were non-productive. Along with the approximately 650-subject first cohort, a separate validation cohort of over a hundred different subjects was used. Four or five DR-DQ haplotypes were handled as single units for association and clustering because linkage in the cohort was strong. A later analysis re-analyzed previously published TCR beta repertoires from roughly 630 donors and added high-resolution HLA genotyping to study TCR occurrence patterns. A later genetic analysis used genome-wide SNP genotypes for about three fifths of the 666 donors, treating that subset as a discovery cohort. All discovery cohort repertoires had been generated on a single sequencing platform. In an earlier analysis of about 590 of the donors, high-throughput TCR beta sequencing was used to judge whether each TCR beta V gene segment behaved as functional or pseudogenic. The aim of the study was to test whether cataloging public T cell receptors could identify signatures of past pathogen exposure. Of the roughly 430 genotyped donors, approximately 80% fell in the genetic ancestry cluster associated with self-reported Caucasian donors. An early release covering around 630 HLA-typed donors comprised roughly 300 gigabases of sequencing data and 85 million to 100 million unique TCR sequences. HLA typing included class I and class II loci at four-digit resolution.

Spanning cysteine to phenylalanine, the CDR3 consists of 14 amino acids. Kept here is only the CDR3 DNA, which spans 42 bases and is read in frame from base 1. The junction carries 11 bases between V and J, which are trimmed by 0 bases and 5 bases respectively. Based on the germline V gene, the CDR1 and CDR2 sequences are SGDLS and YYNGEE. About this clone itself: The clone's antigen remains unknown. Base qualities are not recorded, but no much larger clone differs from it by a single base.

The cohort comprised more than 550 healthy bone marrow donors. At the time of sampling, all cohort members were nominally healthy, though unrecorded immune exposures were likely present. The donor tested CMV seronegative, placing the donor among the 350 to 400 seronegative members of the cohort. A peripheral blood sample was collected from each donor, and TCR beta sequencing was performed on peripheral blood mononuclear cells. The Qiagen DNeasy Blood Extraction Kit was used to extract genomic DNA from the blood cell samples. Findings and caveats that apply to the study as a whole: In a later analysis, several top co-occurrence clusters were reported to appear linked to parvovirus B19, influenza, CMV and Epstein-Barr virus. Specific HLA alleles were associated with 15,000 to 20,000 TCR beta sequences at a false discovery rate of 0.05 in a later analysis. Three of the identified cytomegalovirus-associated TCR beta chains were confirmed in vitro to be specific for cytomegalovirus antigens. In a later analysis, most CMV-associated TCR beta chains were found to appear HLA-restricted, with HLA associations seemingly driven largely by CMV exposure. Linkage disequilibrium might explain the correlated functional status among segregating V segments, but an unknown experimental factor could not be ruled out. When HLA alleles, especially DR and DQ, strongly co-occurred, attributing TCR associations to individual alleles was difficult. In a later analysis, TCR association rates were found to vary across HLA loci, with the most associated TCRs seen for DRB1 alleles and the fewest for HLA-C alleles. In a later genetic analysis, a missense DCLRE1C variant was associated with V-gene and J-gene trimming of TCR beta chains, and the association was replicated in an independent cohort. Because HLA typing was unavailable for some donors at each locus, only the typed subset was used in association tests. A further reported finding was that TCR beta sequences accurately predicted the HLA-A and HLA-B alleles for most subjects in the first cohort. In this cohort, only TCR beta chains were sequenced, and detectable features were limited by the absence of alpha or paired-chain data. In both the original and validation cohorts, the classifier was reported to diagnose cytomegalovirus status with high specificity and sensitivity. It was suggested by the authors that the approach could potentially be generalized to other disease states and immunological phenotypes. A cluster of highly shared sequence variants was judged likely to represent a technical artifact of the sequencing pipeline. In an earlier analysis of about 600 of the donors, most TCR beta V segments appeared in productive rearrangements about 87% or about 30% of the time, broadly matching IMGT annotations. The earlier analysis of nearly 600 of the donors excluded over 15 rarely observed V segments, including chromosome 9 orphons, because counts were too low. Compared with equally common non-associated chains, HLA-associated TCR beta chains in a later analysis were more clonally expanded and had lower generation probabilities. The only immune exposure information available for the cohort was CMV serostatus. The study listed 164 TCR beta chains as associated with cytomegalovirus. Sequencing depth was assumed to be roughly uniform across donors in the presence/absence analyses, though that assumption may not hold. Some IMGT-functional V segments, including TRBV6-2 and TRBV6-3, could not be told apart with the 87-base-pair reads, so those segments were excluded. Most TCR sequences were observed very rarely across donors, whereas some public TCRs were present in many individuals. Compared with the approximately 710-donor mean, donors in an Asian-associated ancestry cluster had fewer N-insertions in productive TCRs, according to a later genetic analysis.

The library was obtained by the immunoSEQ multiplex PCR assay. The multiplex PCR relied on a mix of 60 forward primers for TCR Vbeta segments and 13 reverse primers for TCR Jbeta segments. The CDR3 region of rearranged TCR beta genes was amplified from genomic DNA with a multiplex PCR assay. On the Illumina HiSeq System, the amplified TCR beta libraries were sequenced as 87-base-pair reads. Turning to the authors' computational methods: Across the 670 or so repertoires, a later analysis counted tens of millions of unique TCR beta chains, roughly 11 million of which were shared by at least two donors. Raw reads were error-corrected and collapsed into unique sequences by a nearest-neighbor algorithm in which closely related sequences were merged to remove PCR and sequencing errors. V, D and J gene segments were assigned by aligning CDR3 sequences to IMGT reference sequences. For a sequence to be retained, a match of at least six nucleotides to both a V gene segment and a J gene segment was required. Rearrangements were called productive when the CDR3 lacked stop codons and stayed in frame with V and J; all others were non-productive. CDR3 was defined according to IMGT convention as the region running from the second conserved V-encoded cysteine to the conserved J-encoded phenylalanine. In an earlier analysis of more than 550 of the donors, sequences lacking an unambiguous match to a single V gene segment were excluded. An earlier analysis of fewer than 650 of the donors classified V segments as functional when productive rearrangements were above 56.7% and as segregating when the standard deviation between donors was above 5%. A statistical classification framework was built to diagnose cytomegalovirus status from the catalog of TCR beta chain sequences. In a later analysis, V and J genes were assigned by comparing TCR nucleotide sequences against IMGT/GENE-DB human TR gene sequences. In a later analysis, CDR3 sequences and most-parsimonious VDJ recombination scenarios were assigned using the TCRdist pipeline. In a later analysis, each TCR beta chain was defined by its CDR3 amino acid sequence together with its V-gene family, and reads lacking a unique V-gene family were excluded. A later analysis removed 550 to 700 highly shared, low-generation-probability nucleotide sequences to deal with suspected cross-contamination and a sequencing artifact. In a later analysis, a clonal expansion index was calculated for each public chain from normalized within-repertoire ranks of inferred template counts. In a later analysis, generation probabilities were computed with a VDJ recombination model fitted to out-of-frame rearrangements, and the resulting probabilities were checked against IGoR. Hypergeometric tests were used in a later analysis to score TCR-TCR, TCR-HLA and TCR-CMV co-occurrence, with a repertoire-size bias correction applied to the TCR pairs. To estimate false discovery rates, a later analysis permuted the HLA or CMV assignments 20 times. In a later analysis, co-occurring TCRs were grouped with DBSCAN, and TCRdist sequence similarity was added when clustering was performed within HLA-allele-positive subsets. Repertoires with fewer than 30,000 or more than 120,000 public chains were left out of co-occurrence clustering, as were about 5 repertoires with anomalous nucleotide sharing. The immuneACCESS repertoire file appears here via TCRdb, limited to in-frame rearrangements. These files lack a portion of the clones; in checked studies, under half of the deficit traces to unresolved V genes, and the cause of the others is not known. That table gives V, J and clone size, and the DNA gave D and trimming. The sample table shows about 180,000 clones, and about 82% are seen once. About 1.5% of the sample is in the top ten clones.

Recombination linked TRBV9 to TRBJ1-2; the D gene identity is not certain. This sequence originates from a man between 18 and 35 years old in good health and CMV-seronegative. Sequencing was done on a sample of PBMCs. At the DNA level, the sequence is TGTGCCAGCAGCGTAGAGGCAGGCGATTATGGCTACACCTTC. Translated, it gives CASSVEAGDYGYTF.